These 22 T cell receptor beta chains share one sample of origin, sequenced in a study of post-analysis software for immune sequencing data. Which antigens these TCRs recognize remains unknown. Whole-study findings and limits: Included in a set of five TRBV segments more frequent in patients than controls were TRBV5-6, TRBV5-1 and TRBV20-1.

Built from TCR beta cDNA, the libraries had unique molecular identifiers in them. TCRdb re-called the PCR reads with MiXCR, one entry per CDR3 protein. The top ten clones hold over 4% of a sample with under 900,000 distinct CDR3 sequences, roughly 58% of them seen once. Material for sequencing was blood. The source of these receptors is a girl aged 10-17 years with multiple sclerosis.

For the CDR3, the DNA is TGTGCCAGCAGTCTCGGGGGGGGCAACACAGATACGCAGTATTTT. It translates to CASSLGGGNTDTQYF. The chain uses TRBV7-9 and TRBJ2-3; 8 positions agree with TRBD2. Germline V lookup: CDR1 SEHNR, CDR2 FQNEAQ (reference sequence). This CDR3 comprises 15 residues. V lost 6 bases, J lost 2 bases, and 7 bases stayed unmatched.

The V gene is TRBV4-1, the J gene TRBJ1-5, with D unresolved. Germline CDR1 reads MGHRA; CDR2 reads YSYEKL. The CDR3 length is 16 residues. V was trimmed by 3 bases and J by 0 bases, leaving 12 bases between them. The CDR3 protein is CASSHNTAYSNQPQHF. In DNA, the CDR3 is TGCGCCAGCAGCCATAATACAGCATATAGCAATCAGCCCCAGCATTTT.

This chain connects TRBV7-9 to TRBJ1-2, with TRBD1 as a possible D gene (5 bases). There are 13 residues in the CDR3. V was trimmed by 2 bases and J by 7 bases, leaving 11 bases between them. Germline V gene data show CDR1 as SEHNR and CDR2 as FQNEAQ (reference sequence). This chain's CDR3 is CASSLNRDSGYTF. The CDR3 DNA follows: TGTGCCAGCAGCTTAAATAGGGACTCTGGCTACACCTTC.

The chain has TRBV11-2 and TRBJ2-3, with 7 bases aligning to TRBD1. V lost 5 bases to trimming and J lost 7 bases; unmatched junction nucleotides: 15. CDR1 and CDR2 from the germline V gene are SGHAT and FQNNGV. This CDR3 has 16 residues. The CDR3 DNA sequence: TGTGCCAGCAGCCATATATCACGGGACAGACCATATACGCAGTATTTT. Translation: CASSHISRDRPYTQYF.

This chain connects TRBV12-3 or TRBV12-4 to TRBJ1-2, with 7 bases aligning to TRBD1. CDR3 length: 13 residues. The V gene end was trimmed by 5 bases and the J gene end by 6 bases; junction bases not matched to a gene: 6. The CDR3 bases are TGTGCCAGCAGTCTAGGGGGCGTGGATGGCTACACCTTC. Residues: CASSLGGVDGYTF.

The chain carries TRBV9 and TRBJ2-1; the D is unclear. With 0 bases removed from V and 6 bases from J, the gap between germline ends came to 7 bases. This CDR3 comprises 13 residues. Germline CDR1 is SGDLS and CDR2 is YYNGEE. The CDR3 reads CASSVVPSNEQFF. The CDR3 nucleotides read TGTGCCAGCAGCGTAGTCCCCTCCAATGAGCAGTTCTTC. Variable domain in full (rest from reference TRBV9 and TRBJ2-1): DSGVTQTPKHLITATGQRVTLRCSPRSGDLSVYWYQQSLDQGLQFLIQYYNGEERAKGNILERFSAQQFPDLHSELNLSSLELGDSALYFCASSVVPSNEQFFGPGTRLTVL.

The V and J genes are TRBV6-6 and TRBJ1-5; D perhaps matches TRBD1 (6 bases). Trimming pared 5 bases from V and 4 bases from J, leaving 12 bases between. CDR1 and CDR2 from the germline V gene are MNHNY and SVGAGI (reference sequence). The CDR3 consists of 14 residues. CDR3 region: CASSAPRGNQPQHF. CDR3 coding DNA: TGTGCCAGCAGTGCACCCAGGGGTAATCAGCCCCAGCATTTT.

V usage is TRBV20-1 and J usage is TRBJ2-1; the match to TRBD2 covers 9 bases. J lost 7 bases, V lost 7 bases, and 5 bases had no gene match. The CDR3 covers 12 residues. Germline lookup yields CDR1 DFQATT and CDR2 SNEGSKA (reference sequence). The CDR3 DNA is TGCAGTGTAAGAGGACTAGCGAATGAGCAGTTCTTC. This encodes CSVRGLANEQFF.

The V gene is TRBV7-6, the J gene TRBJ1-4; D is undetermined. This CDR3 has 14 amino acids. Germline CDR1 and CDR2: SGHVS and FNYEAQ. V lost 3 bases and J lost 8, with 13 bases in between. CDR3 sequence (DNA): TGTGCCAGCAGCTTTTCCTGGCCGGCCGAAAAACTGTTTTTT. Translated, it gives CASSFSWPAEKLFF.

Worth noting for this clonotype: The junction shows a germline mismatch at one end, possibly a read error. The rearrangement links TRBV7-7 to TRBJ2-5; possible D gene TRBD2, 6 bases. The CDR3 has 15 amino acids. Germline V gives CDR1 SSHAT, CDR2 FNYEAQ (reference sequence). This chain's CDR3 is CASSFPGAGQETQYF. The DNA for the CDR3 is TGTGCTAGCAGCTTTCCCGGGGCGGGGCAAGAGACCCAGTACTTC.

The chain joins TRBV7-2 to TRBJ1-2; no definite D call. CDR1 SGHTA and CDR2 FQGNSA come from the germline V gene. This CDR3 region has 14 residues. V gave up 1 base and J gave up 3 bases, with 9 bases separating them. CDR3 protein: CASSLGRAYYGYTF. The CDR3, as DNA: TGTGCCAGCAGCTTAGGGAGGGCCTACTATGGCTACACCTTC.

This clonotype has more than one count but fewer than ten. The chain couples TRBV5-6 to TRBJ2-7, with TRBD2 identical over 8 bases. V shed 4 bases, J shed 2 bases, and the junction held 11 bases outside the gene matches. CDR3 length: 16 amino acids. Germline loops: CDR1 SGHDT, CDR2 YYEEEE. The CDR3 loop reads CASSRGGRASTYEQYF. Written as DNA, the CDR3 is TGTGCCAGCAGCCGGGGGGGCAGGGCCTCCACCTACGAGCAGTACTTC.

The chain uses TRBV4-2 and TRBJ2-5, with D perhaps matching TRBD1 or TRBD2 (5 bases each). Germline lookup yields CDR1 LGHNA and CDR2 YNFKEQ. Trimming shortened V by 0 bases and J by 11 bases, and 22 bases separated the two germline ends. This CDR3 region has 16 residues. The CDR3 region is CASSQERGRSYNEQYF. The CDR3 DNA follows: TGTGCCAGCAGCCAAGAGAGGGGCCGCTCCTACAATGAGCAGTACTTC.

In DNA form, the CDR3 reads TGTGCCAGCAGCGCCGGGACAGGGGGTCAGCCCCAGCATTTT. Translation gives CASSAGTGGQPQHF. V gene TRBV5-6 combines with J gene TRBJ1-5, with 11 bases that match TRBD1. Germline trimming cut 4 bases from V and 6 bases from J; bases unmatched to any gene: 3. The CDR3 runs to 14 residues. Germline CDR1 SGHDT, CDR2 YYEEEE.

In DNA, the CDR3 is TGTGCCATCAGGGTAGTCGGCAGAGTGGAAGAGACCCAGTACTTC. As protein: CAIRVVGRVEETQYF. The J gene is TRBJ2-5, the V gene TRBV10-3; D is ambiguous. CDR1 ENHRY and CDR2 SYGVKD come from the germline V gene. The CDR3 extends over 15 amino acids. V gave up 6 bases and J gave up 3 bases, with 17 bases separating them.

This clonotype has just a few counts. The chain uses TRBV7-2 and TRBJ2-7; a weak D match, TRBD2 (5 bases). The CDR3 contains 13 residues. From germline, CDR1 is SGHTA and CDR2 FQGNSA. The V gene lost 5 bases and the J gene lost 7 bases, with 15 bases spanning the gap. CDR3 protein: CASSPPPAGEQYF. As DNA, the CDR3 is TGTGCCAGCAGCCCTCCGCCGGCGGGTGAGCAGTACTTC.

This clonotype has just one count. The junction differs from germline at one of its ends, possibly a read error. The chain's CDR3 is CASGQATGAEGYTF. The CDR3, as DNA: TGCGCCAGCGGCCAAGCTACAGGGGCGGAAGGCTACACCTTC. This chain connects TRBV4-1 to TRBJ1-2; 7 bases line up with TRBD1. This CDR3 region has 14 residues. Per the germline V gene, CDR1 is MGHRA and CDR2 is YSYEKL.

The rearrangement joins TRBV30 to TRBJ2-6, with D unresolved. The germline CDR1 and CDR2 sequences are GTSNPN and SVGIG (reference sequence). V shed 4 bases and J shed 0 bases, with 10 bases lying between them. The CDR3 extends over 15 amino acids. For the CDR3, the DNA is TGTGCCTGGATAGCCCCGGGCTCTGGGGCCAACGTCCTGACTTTC. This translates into CAWIAPGSGANVLTF. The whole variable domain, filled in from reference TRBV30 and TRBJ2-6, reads SQTIHQWPATLVQPVGSPLSLECTVEGTSNPNLYWYRQAAGRGLQLLFYSVGIGQISSEVPQNLSASRPQDRQFILSSKKLLLSDSGFYLCAWIAPGSGANVLTFGAGSRLTVL.

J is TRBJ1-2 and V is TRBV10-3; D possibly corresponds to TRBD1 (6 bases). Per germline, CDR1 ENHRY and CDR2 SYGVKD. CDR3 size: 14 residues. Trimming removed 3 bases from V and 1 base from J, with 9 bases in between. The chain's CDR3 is CAISEQGRNYGYTF. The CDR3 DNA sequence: TGTGCCATCAGTGAACAGGGACGTAACTATGGCTACACCTTC.

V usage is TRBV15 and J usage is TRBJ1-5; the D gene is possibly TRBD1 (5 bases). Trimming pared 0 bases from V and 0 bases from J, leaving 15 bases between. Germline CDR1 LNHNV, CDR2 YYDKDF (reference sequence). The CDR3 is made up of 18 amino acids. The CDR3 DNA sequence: TGTGCCACCAGCAGAGACACCGGACATCCCGCTAGCAATCAGCCCCAGCATTTT. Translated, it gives CATSRDTGHPASNQPQHF.

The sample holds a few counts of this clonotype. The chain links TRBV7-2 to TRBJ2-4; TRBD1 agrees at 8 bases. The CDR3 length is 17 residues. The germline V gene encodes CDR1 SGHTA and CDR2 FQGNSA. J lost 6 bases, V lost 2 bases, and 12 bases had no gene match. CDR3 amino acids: CASSLTTGAWGPNIQYF. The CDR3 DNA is TGTGCCAGCAGCTTAACGACAGGGGCATGGGGACCAAACATTCAGTACTTC. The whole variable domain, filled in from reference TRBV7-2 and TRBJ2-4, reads GAGVSQSPSNKVTEKGKDVELRCDPISGHTALYWYRQSLGQGLEFLIYFQGNSAPDKSGLPSDRFSAERTGGSVSTLTIQRTQQEDSAVYLCASSLTTGAWGPNIQYFGAGTRLSVL.

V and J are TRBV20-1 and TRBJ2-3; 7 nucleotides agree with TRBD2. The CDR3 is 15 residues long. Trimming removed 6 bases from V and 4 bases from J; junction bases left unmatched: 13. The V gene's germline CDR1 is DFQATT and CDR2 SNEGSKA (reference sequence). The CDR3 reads CSARLHGGGADTQYF. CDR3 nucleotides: TGCAGTGCGCGGTTGCACGGTGGGGGGGCAGATACGCAGTATTTT.